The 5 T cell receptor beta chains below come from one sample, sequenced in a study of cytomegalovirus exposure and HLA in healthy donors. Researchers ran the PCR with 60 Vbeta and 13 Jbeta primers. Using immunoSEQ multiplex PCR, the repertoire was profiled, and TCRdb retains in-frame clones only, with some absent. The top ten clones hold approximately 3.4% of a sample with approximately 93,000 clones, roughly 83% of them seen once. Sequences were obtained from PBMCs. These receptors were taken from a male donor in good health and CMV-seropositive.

For the CDR3, the DNA is TGTGCTAGTGGACGGGACAGGCAAGAGACCCAGTACTTC. It encodes CASGRDRQETQYF. The chain carries TRBV12-5 and TRBJ2-5; 8 positions agree with TRBD1. Germline loops: CDR1 LGHNT, CDR2 FRNRAP. V shed 6 bases and J 2 bases; nucleotides not matched to a gene: 2. This CDR3 has 13 residues.

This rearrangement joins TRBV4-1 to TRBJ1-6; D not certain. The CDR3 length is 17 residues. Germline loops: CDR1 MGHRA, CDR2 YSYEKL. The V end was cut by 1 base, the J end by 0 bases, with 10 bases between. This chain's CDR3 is CASSQVWHSSYNSPLHF. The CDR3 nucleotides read TGCGCCAGCAGCCAAGTCTGGCACAGCTCCTATAATTCACCCCTCCACTTT.

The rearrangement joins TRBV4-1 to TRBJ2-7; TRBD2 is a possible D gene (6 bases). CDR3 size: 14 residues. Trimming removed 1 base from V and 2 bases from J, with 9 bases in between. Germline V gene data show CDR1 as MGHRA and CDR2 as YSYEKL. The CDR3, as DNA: TGCGCCAGCAGCCAAGTGGCGGGAACCTACGAGCAGTACTTC. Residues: CASSQVAGTYEQYF.

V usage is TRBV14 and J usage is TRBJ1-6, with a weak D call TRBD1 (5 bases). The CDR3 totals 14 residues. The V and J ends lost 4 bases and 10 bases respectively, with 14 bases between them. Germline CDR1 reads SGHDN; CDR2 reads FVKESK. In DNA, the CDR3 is TGTGCCAGCAGCCTGGGGGGGTGGGGATCACCCCTCCACTTT. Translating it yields CASSLGGWGSPLHF. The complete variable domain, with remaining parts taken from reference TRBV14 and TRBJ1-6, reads EAGVTQFPSHSVIEKGQTVTLRCDPISGHDNLYWYRRVMGKEIKFLLHFVKESKQDESGMPNNRFLAERTGGTYSTLKVQPAELEDSGVYFCASSLGGWGSPLHFGNGTRLTVT.

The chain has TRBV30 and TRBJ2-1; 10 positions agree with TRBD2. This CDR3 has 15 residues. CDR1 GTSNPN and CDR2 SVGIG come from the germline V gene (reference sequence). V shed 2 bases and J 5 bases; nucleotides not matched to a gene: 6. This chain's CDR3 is CAWSPGLAIHNEQFF. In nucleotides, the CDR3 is TGTGCCTGGAGTCCGGGACTAGCGATTCACAATGAGCAGTTCTTC.